This TCR beta chain was obtained from a study of T-cell memory formation after mild COVID-19. Overall study: TCR clustering was largely donor specific.

This CDR3 has 13 amino acids. The germline V gene encodes CDR1 SQVTM and CDR2 ANQGSEA. V gave up 6 bases and J gave up 5 bases; unmatched junction bases: 7. Study conclusions and caveats: There were some responding clones in pre-infection memory, which suggested that cross-reactive memory had joined. CD4+ clones that contracted lay mainly in CM and EM; CD8+ ones lay in EMRA. Contracting clones from day 15 to 85 showed balanced CD4/CD8; later expanders favored CD4+.

About this clonotype itself: Its antigen is as yet unknown.

TCRdb independently ran MiXCR on the 5' RACE reads; one entry per CDR3 protein. The table records 350,000 to 500,000 distinct CDR3 sequences, under 25% of them present only once. The chain recombines TRBV29-1 with TRBJ1-2; 9 nucleotides line up with TRBD1. Sequenced material: PBMCs or a T cell subset sorted from them (not recorded which). The TCR comes from an adult woman who had mild COVID-19 (a few samples of this study predate the infection). Cell type and time point are not known. The CDR3 region is CSVVGQGEYGYTF. The CDR3 bases are TGCAGCGTCGTGGGACAGGGAGAATATGGCTACACCTTC. The variable domain in full, completed from reference TRBV29-1 and TRBJ1-2, reads SAVISQKPSRDICQRGTSLTIQCQVDSQVTMMFWYRQQPGQSLTLIATANQGSEATYESGFVIDKFPISRPNLTFSTLTVSNMSPEDSSIYLCSVVGQGEYGYTFGSGTRLTVV.